This is a list of T cell receptor beta chains from one sample in a study of cytomegalovirus exposure and HLA in healthy donors. The assay was immunoSEQ multiplex PCR, and TCRdb's table has in-frame clones only and misses some. The sample lists approximately 54,000 clones; 82% were seen once. Sequenced input: PBMCs. The receptors shown here come from a young woman in good health and CMV-seronegative. The CDR3 runs from the conserved cysteine through the conserved F or W. D genes are given only for firm matches. The listing skips clone size in some rows; elsewhere it reads once, few, many or a size class.

J gene | V gene | clone size | D gene | CDR3 DNA | CDR3 protein
TRBJ2-3 | TRBV2 | - | TRBD2 | TGTGCCAGCGGAGCGGGAGGGGCAGATACGCAGTATTTT | CASGAGGADTQYF
TRBJ2-7 | TRBV28 | - | TRBD2 | TGTGCCACCAAGAGGAAAGCGGGAGGGCCTTACGAGCAGTACTTC | CATKRKAGGPYEQYF
TRBJ2-1 | TRBV5-1 | - | TRBD1 | TGCGCCGGGCGCCGGGACAGCTCCTACAATGAGCAGTTCTTC | CAGRRDSSYNEQFF
TRBJ1-5 | TRBV28 | few | TRBD1 | TGTGCCAGCAGCACCACCGGGACAGGGTATCAGCCCCAGCATTTT | CASSTTGTGYQPQHF
TRBJ2-7 | TRBV11-2 | - | TRBD1 | TGTGCCAGCAGCTTAGCGGGGCAGGGGGCGGTCTACGAGCAGTACTTC | CASSLAGQGAVYEQYF
TRBJ2-1 | TRBV7-2 | - | - | TGTGCCAGCAGCTCCCAGGCGGGCGCGGGTAATGAGCAGTTCTTC | CASSSQAGAGNEQFF
TRBJ2-7 | TRBV29-1 | - | TRBD1 | TGCAGCGTTGCGTTCGGACAGGGCTGGGAGCAGTACTTC | CSVAFGQGWEQYF
TRBJ2-2 | TRBV11-2 | - | TRBD2 | TGTGCCAGCAGCACGGGACTAGCCGACACCGGGGAGCTGTTTTTT | CASSTGLADTGELFF
TRBJ1-5 | TRBV27 | - | - | TGTGCCAGCAGTAAAGCAAATCAGCCCCAGCATTTT | CASSKANQPQHF
TRBJ2-7 | TRBV30 | - | TRBD1 | TGTGCCTGGAACAGGGGGCTTTACGAGCAGTACTTC | CAWNRGLYEQYF
TRBJ1-5 | TRBV5-1 | few | TRBD1 | TGCGCCAGCAGCCCGGGGACAGGGAATCAGCCCCAGCATTTT | CASSPGTGNQPQHF
TRBJ1-2 | TRBV10-3 | - | - | TGTGCCATCAGTGAGTCGACTGGGGGGTTTAACTATGGCTACACCTTC | CAISESTGGFNYGYTF
TRBJ2-7 | TRBV28 | - | TRBD2 | TGTGCCAGCAGTTTATGGGGGGGACTAGCGGGACACTACGAGCAGTACTTC | CASSLWGGLAGHYEQYF
TRBJ2-6 | TRBV11-2 | - | - | TGTGCCAGCAGCTTAGGAGTTTCTGGGGCCAACGGCCTGACTTTC | CASSLGVSGANGLTF
TRBJ1-1 | TRBV28 | - | - | TGTGCCAGCACCCCCCGGGGGGCCCGGAACACTGAAGCTTTCTTT | CASTPRGARNTEAFF
TRBJ2-7 | TRBV7-8 | few | TRBD2 | TGTGCCAGCAGCCCCCAGGGAGGGCGGATATCCTACGAGCAGTACTTC | CASSPQGGRISYEQYF
TRBJ1-3 | TRBV28 | - | - | TGTGCCAGCACCAAAGGGGGGGCAGGAAACACCATATATTTT | CASTKGGAGNTIYF
TRBJ2-1 | TRBV10-1 | - | - | TGCGCCAGCAGTGGCTCCCCTAGGGGATCGTGGAATGAGCAGTTCTTC | CASSGSPRGSWNEQFF
TRBJ1-2 | TRBV27 | - | TRBD1 | TGTGCCAGCAGTTTAAAGGCTAGGGTGGCCAGGGGGCTGGAGGGCTACACCTTC | CASSLKARVARGLEGYTF
TRBJ1-2 | TRBV27 | - | - | TGTGCCAGCAGAGGAGTTGGGGGGAAACCCTATGGCTACACCTTC | CASRGVGGKPYGYTF
TRBJ2-1 | TRBV27 | - | TRBD2 | TGTGCCAGCAGTCCCGCTAGCGGCAACTACAATGAGCAGTTCTTC | CASSPASGNYNEQFF
TRBJ2-1 | TRBV29-1 | - | TRBD2 | TGCAGCGCCCCATTATCGACTAGCGGGAGTTTGATCTACAATGAGCAGTTCTTC | CSAPLSTSGSLIYNEQFF
TRBJ1-4 | TRBV9 | - | TRBD1 | TGTGCCAGCAGCGTAGTATCAGGGGGTCGTGAAAAACTGTTTTTT | CASSVVSGGREKLFF
TRBJ2-1 | TRBV27 | - | - | TGTGCCAGCAGTTCCTCTGGGGGGAACTCCTACAATGAGCAGTTCTTC | CASSSSGGNSYNEQFF
TRBJ2-3 | TRBV2 | once | TRBD2 | TGTGCCAGCAGGGTAACTAGCGGGAGCTTCTATTTT | CASRVTSGSFYF
TRBJ2-1 | TRBV9 | - | TRBD2 | TGTGCCAGCAGCGAAGCGGGAGGCCCCTACAATGAGCAGTTCTTC | CASSEAGGPYNEQFF
TRBJ1-5 | TRBV6-4 | - | TRBD1 | TGTGCCAGCAGTGACCGGCAGGGGGTACGGCCCCAGCATTTT | CASSDRQGVRPQHF
TRBJ2-7 | TRBV29-1 | - | TRBD2 | TGCAGCGTTGAAAAGCGGGAGCCCTACGAGCAGTACTTC | CSVEKREPYEQYF
TRBJ2-1 | TRBV5-1 | once | TRBD2 | TGCGCCAGCAGCCGGACTAGCCGAAGCTCCTACAATGAGCAGTTCTTC | CASSRTSRSSYNEQFF
TRBJ2-7 | TRBV6-6 | few | TRBD1 | TGTGCCAGCAGCTTAACACCGGGACAGGGGGTTTACGAGCAGTACTTC | CASSLTPGQGVYEQYF
TRBJ2-7 | TRBV28 | - | - | TGTGCCAGCAGTGACCAGCGCGGATTCGCTCGCTTC | CASSDQRGFARF
TRBJ2-1 | TRBV19 | - | - | TGTGCCAGTAGTATCCTCACCGAGATGGATGAGCAGTTCTTC | CASSILTEMDEQFF
TRBJ2-1 | TRBV11-3 | - | TRBD2 | TGTGCCAGCAGCAACCTCGGGGGGGTAAATGAGCAGTTCTTC | CASSNLGGVNEQFF
TRBJ1-5 | TRBV5-1 | once | - | TGCGCCAGCAGCTTGGATACAGGGTCCCGTCAGCCCCAGCATTTT | CASSLDTGSRQPQHF
TRBJ1-1 | TRBV15 | - | TRBD1 | TGTGCCACCAGCAGAGATTCGACAGGGGCTGAAGCTTTCTTT | CATSRDSTGAEAFF
TRBJ1-1 | TRBV6-6 | - | TRBD1 | TGTGCCAGCAGCCCCGGGACAGGGGGCAACACTGAAGCTTTCTTT | CASSPGTGGNTEAFF
TRBJ2-2 | TRBV9 | - | TRBD2 | TGTGCTTCGGGAGGCCAGGTTAACACCGGGGAGCTGTTTTTT | CASGGQVNTGELFF
TRBJ2-7 | TRBV11-2 | few | TRBD2 | TGTGCCAGCAGCTTAGAAGCTAGCGGGAGCTACGAGCAGTACTTC | CASSLEASGSYEQYF
TRBJ1-1 | TRBV19 | - | - | TGTGCCAGTAGAGGGCAGGGCGTCTCTGAAGCTTTCTTT | CASRGQGVSEAFF